These T cell receptor beta chains were read from a single sample in a study of cytomegalovirus exposure and HLA in healthy donors. The table came from immunoSEQ multiplex PCR; TCRdb's copy has only in-frame clones and leaves some out. Of 120,000 or so clones listed, roughly 80% were seen once; the top ten hold 3.4%. What was sequenced was PBMCs. The receptors shown here come from a man aged 25-45 years in good health and CMV-seronegative. The CDR3 runs from the conserved cysteine through the conserved F or W. The order of the fields is clone size, V gene, D gene, J gene, CDR3 DNA, CDR3 protein. A D gene is named only where the DNA matches it firmly. Only part of the rows carry a size: once, few, many, or a class if the clone is expanded.

-	TRBV5-4	-	TRBJ1-2	TGTGCCAGCAGCTTGCAGGGCAGGGACTATGGCTACACCTTC	CASSLQGRDYGYTF
-	TRBV5-4	-	TRBJ1-1	TGTGCCAGCAGCGCGGCCCGGGAGACTGAAGCTTTCTTT	CASSAARETEAFF
-	TRBV28	-	TRBJ2-3	TGTGCCAGCAGTTTAAGGAGAGATACGCAGTATTTT	CASSLRRDTQYF
-	TRBV5-6	TRBD2	TRBJ2-3	TGTGCCAGCAGCTTGGGACTAGCGGATCGCACAGATACGCAGTATTTT	CASSLGLADRTDTQYF
few	TRBV5-1	-	TRBJ1-1	TGCGCCAGCAACCCAAACGTAGGGGGACTGAACACTGAAGCTTTCTTT	CASNPNVGGLNTEAFF
-	TRBV11-2	-	TRBJ2-7	TGTGCCAGCAGCGTACGACAGGAGCTAACCTACGAGCAGTACTTC	CASSVRQELTYEQYF
-	TRBV6-1	TRBD1	TRBJ1-1	TGTGCCAGTAAACAGGGGGCTGGGAACACTGAAGCTTTCTTT	CASKQGAGNTEAFF
-	TRBV6-5	TRBD2	TRBJ2-1	TGTGCCAGCAGTCCCTGGCGGGAGGGTGGCAATGAGCAGTTCTTC	CASSPWREGGNEQFF
-	TRBV11-3	TRBD1	TRBJ2-2	TGTGCCAGCAGCTCAGGGACAGGGGGAACCGGGGAGCTGTTTTTT	CASSSGTGGTGELFF
-	TRBV13	TRBD2	TRBJ2-3	TGTGCCAGCAGCTCCGACCCTAGCGGGGGCTTCACAGATACGCAGTATTTT	CASSSDPSGGFTDTQYF
-	TRBV11-2	TRBD1	TRBJ1-2	TGTGCCAGCAGCCGGGGGGGGGACAGGGCCAATAAAGGCTACACCTTC	CASSRGGDRANKGYTF
-	TRBV4-1	-	TRBJ2-2	TGCGCCAGCAGCCTTCGTTATCGGACAGTGGACACCGGGGAGCTGTTTTTT	CASSLRYRTVDTGELFF
-	TRBV18	TRBD1	TRBJ2-3	TGTGCCAGCTCATCCGTAACAGGGGGCGATACGCAGTATTTT	CASSSVTGGDTQYF
once	TRBV5-4	TRBD1	TRBJ2-7	TGTGCCAGCAGCCAGGATCAGCCGGGACAGGGTTACCACGAGCAGTACTTC	CASSQDQPGQGYHEQYF
few	TRBV30	TRBD1	TRBJ1-1	TGTGCCTGGGACAGGGTTGGAAACACTGAAGCTTTCTTT	CAWDRVGNTEAFF
-	TRBV28	-	TRBJ1-2	TGTGCCAGCAGTTTGGTTCTCAGGGAAAGGTTGAATCATGGCTACACCTTC	CASSLVLRERLNHGYTF